This T cell receptor beta chain was captured in a study of neurological immune-mediated disorders. Many counts were recorded for this clonotype. Its cognate antigen is unknown. Whole-study results and caveats: No CDR3 amino acid sequences were shared by expanded clones across subjects, suggesting private repertoires in all groups.

The germline V and J ends were trimmed by 5 bases and 2 bases, with 12 bases remaining between them. The V gene's germline CDR1 is SGHAT and CDR2 FQNNGV. The CDR3 runs 14 residues. One entry per CDR3 protein, called by TCRdb with MiXCR from the 5' RACE reads. The sample includes about 55,000 distinct CDR3 sequences, just under 4% of them seen just once. The chain recombines TRBV11-2 with TRBJ1-2; no clear D gene. The clonotype originates from a woman aged 40 to 55 with multiple sclerosis. Material for sequencing was CD4+ T cells from blood. The CDR3 nucleotides read TGTGCCAGCAGCCCCCGAAATTTCAACTATGGCTACACCTTC. It codes for CASSPRNFNYGYTF.